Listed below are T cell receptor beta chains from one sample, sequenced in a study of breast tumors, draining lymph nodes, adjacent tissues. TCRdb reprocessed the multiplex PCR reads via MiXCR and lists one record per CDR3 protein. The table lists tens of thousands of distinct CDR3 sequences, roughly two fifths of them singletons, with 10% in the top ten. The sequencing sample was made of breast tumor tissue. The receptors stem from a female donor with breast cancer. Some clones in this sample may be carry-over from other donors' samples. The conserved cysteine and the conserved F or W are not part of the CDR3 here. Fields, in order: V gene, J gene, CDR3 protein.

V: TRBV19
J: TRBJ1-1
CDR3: ASSSQTGITEAF

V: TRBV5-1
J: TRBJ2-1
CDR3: ASSLGVAGVDEQF

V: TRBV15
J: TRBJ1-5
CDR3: ATSRGIGQPQH

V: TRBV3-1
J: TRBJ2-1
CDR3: ASSPGPNSYNEQF

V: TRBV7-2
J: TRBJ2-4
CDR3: ASSATSGSIGIQY

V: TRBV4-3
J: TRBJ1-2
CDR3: ASSRVRGHSIYGYT

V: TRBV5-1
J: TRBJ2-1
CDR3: ASSSAGETHNEQF

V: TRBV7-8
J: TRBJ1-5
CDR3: ASSLKQGQKNQPQH

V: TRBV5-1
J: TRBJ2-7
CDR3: ASSLVGGIDDEQY

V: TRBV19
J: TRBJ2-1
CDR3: ASRGGDEQF

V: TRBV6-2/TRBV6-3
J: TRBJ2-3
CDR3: ASSYGSGTAVTDTQY

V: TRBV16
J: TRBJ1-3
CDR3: ASSQKEWKTGNTIY

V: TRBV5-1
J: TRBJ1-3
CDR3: ASSLDDFTIY

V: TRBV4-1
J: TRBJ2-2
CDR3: ASSQVQATGELF

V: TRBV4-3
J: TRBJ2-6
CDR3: ASSQVDRTFSGANVLT

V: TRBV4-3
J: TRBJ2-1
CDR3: ASSPGTGFYNEQF

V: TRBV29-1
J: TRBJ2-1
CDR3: SSGESYNEQF

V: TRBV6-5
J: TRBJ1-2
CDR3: ASSEVRKNGYT

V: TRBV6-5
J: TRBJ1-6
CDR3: ASSLGPNRGSPLH

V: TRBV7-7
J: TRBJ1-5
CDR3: ASSPGQPQH

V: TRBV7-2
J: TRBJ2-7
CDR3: ASNLQSTGGYEQH

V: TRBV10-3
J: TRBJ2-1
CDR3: AISESMAGTYNEQF

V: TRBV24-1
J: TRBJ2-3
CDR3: ATSDSMASINEQY

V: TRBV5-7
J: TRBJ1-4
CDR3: ASSFPGSLNTEA

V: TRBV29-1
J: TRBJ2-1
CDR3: SLRTSGSYNEQF

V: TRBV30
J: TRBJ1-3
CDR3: AWSVVGEGNTIY

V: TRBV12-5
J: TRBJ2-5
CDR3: ASGLGLAGETQY

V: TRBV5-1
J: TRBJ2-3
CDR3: ASSFGQNGIRSDTQY

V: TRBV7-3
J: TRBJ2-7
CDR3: ASSVGRHGAYEQY

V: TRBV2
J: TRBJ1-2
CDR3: ASSALGGAGYT

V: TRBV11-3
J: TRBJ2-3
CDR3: ASNTAGTSGH

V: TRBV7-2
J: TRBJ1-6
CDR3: ASSPIRGAGNSPLH

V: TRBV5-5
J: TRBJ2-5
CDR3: ASSFSANTGDGGEETQY

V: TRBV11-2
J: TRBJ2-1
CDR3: ASSLDASGDNEQF

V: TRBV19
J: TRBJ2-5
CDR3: ARRDRGRKTQY

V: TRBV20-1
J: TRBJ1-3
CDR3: SARVLAGGSSIY

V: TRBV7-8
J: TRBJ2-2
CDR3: ASSFMGMNTGELF

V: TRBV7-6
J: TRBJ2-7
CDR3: ASRPGTGFYEQY

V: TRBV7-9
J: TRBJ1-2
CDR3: ASSETGGQGYT

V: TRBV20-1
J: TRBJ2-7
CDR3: SAPRDRGSYEQY

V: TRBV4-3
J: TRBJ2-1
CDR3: ASSQQGLAQGQEQF

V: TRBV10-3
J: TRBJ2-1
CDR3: AISEGSLAVGEQF

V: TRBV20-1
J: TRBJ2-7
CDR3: SALGLAGSYEQY

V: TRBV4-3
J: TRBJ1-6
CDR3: ASSQDFAADTQYSPLH

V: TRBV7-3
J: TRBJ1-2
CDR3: ASSLNMRETLYGYT

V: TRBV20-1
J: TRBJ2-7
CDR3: SARRRLEASEQY

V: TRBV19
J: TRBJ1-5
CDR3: ASTEGNQPQH

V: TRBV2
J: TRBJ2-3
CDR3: ASSENGRDTDTQY

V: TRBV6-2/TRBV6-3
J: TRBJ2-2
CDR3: ASSHSLANTGELF

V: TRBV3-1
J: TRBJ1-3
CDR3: ASSQGWDSSSGNTIY

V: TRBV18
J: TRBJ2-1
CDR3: ASSPPTSGSGGEQF

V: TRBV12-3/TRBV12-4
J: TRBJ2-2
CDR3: ASTQGQHRTNGRELF

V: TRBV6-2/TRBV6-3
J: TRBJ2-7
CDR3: ASSRPGAYLSYEQY

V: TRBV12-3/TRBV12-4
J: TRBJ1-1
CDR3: ASSLGAYTEAF

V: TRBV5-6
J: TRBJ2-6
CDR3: ASSRRLTLSGANVLT

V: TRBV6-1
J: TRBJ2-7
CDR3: ASSESDPSYEQY

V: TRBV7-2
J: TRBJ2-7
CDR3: ASSLESSGTYEQR

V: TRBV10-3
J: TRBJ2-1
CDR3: AIRTGLAGDEQF